These 12 T cell receptor beta chains were sequenced from one sample in a study of T cell repertoires in cytomegalovirus infection. TCRdb called the reads again in MiXCR, with one record for every CDR3 protein. The sample lists 100,000 to 150,000 distinct CDR3 sequences; 24% were seen once. No antigens are known for them. Material for sequencing was PBMCs, sequenced either directly or after in vitro stimulation (not recorded which). The receptors here all came from a human donor in good health (CMV status not recorded). Some clones in this sample may be carry-over from other donors' samples.

This chain links TRBV2 with TRBJ2-7; TRBD2 matches at 9 bases. Germline V lookup: CDR1 SNHLY, CDR2 FYNNEI. The ends lost 3 bases at V and 4 bases at J; junction bases unmatched: 1. The CDR3 length is 13 residues. The CDR3 DNA follows: TGTGCCAGCAGTGAGGGACTAGCTTACGAGCAGTACGTC. This sequence encodes CASSEGLAYEQYV.

This clonotype appeared many times. The rearrangement links TRBV7-2 to TRBJ1-5; TRBD1 aligns across 10 bases. Germline V gives CDR1 SGHTA, CDR2 FQGNSA. V dropped 5 bases and J dropped 6; count of bases not matched to a gene: 7. The CDR3 has 15 amino acids. The CDR3 DNA is TGTGCCAGCAGCCTCGGACAGGGGGGAAGTCAGCCCCAGCATTTT. It translates to CASSLGQGGSQPQHF.

This clonotype appeared a few times. The CDR3 DNA sequence: TGTGCCAGCAGCGGAGGACTCTACGAGCAGTACTTC. As protein: CASSGGLYEQYF. The chain is built from TRBV11-1 and TRBJ2-7; D perhaps matches TRBD2 (5 bases). Germline V lookup: CDR1 SGHAT, CDR2 FQDESV (reference sequence). The CDR3 contains 12 residues. V gave up 5 bases and J gave up 3 bases, with 8 bases separating them.

This chain links TRBV6-2 or TRBV6-3 with TRBJ2-2; the D gene is possibly TRBD2 (5 bases). The CDR3 loop spans 13 amino acids. Per the germline V gene, CDR1 is MNHEY and CDR2 is SVGEGT. Deletions cut 8 bases from V and 6 bases from J, with 13 bases between. The CDR3 nucleotides are TGTGCCAGCGCCACGGGAAGGGCCGGGGAGCTGTTTTTT. It yields the protein CASATGRAGELFF.

This clonotype was seen ten or more times. The genes are TRBV10-3 and TRBJ2-7; 8 bases map to TRBD2. The CDR3 loop spans 14 amino acids. The ends lost 10 bases at V and 6 bases at J; junction bases unmatched: 14. Germline assignment: CDR1 ENHRY and CDR2 SYGVKD. The CDR3 spells CATQQASGSGEQYV. The CDR3 DNA reads as TGTGCCACCCAACAGGCAAGCGGGAGTGGCGAGCAGTACGTC.

This clonotype was observed many times. The chain combines TRBV7-2 with TRBJ2-6, with unresolved D. V lost 5 bases to trimming and J lost 0 bases, with 17 bases between them. This CDR3 is built from 18 residues. Looked up from germline, CDR1 is SGHTA and CDR2 is FQGNSA. The CDR3 is CASSLRLGLYSGANVLTF. The CDR3 region has the DNA TGTGCCAGCAGCCTTAGGCTGGGCCTGTACTCTGGGGCCAACGTCCTGACTTTC. The full variable domain, with the rest looked up from reference TRBV7-2 and TRBJ2-6, is GAGVSQSPSNKVTEKGKDVELRCDPISGHTALYWYRQSLGQGLEFLIYFQGNSAPDKSGLPSDRFSAERTGGSVSTLTIQRTQQEDSAVYLCASSLRLGLYSGANVLTFGAGSRLTVL.

This clonotype was counted only a few times. The conserved phenylalanine or tryptophan is not found at the CDR3 terminus, so this likely reflects a read error. Because the CDR3's place on the DNA is in doubt, the DNA is left out and the CDR3 is given as listed by TCRdb. The chain couples TRBV10-2 to TRBJ2-7; the D call in the table, TRBD2, was not verified against the DNA. Per germline, CDR1 WSHSY and CDR2 SAAADI. The CDR3 comprises 13 residues, both ends counted. This chain's CDR3 is CASSEQPKAVLRL.

This clonotype turned up a few times. The chain is built from TRBV3-1 and TRBJ2-1, with 11 bases identical to TRBD1. V was clipped by 3 bases and J by 13 bases; unmatched bases: 8. The length of the CDR3 is 14 residues. CDR1 is LGHDT and CDR2 is YNNKEL in the germline V gene (reference sequence). The CDR3: CASSQLRDRGGQFF. The CDR3 nucleotides read TGTGCCAGCAGCCAGCTCCGGGACAGGGGGGGACAGTTCTTC.

This chain connects TRBV12-5 to TRBJ1-1; D is perhaps TRBD1 (6 bases). V lost 4 bases and J 6 bases, leaving 9 bases between the germline ends. Germline V gene data show CDR1 as LGHNT and CDR2 as FRNRAP. There are 12 residues in the CDR3. The CDR3 DNA follows: TGTGCTAGTGGTTATCCAGGGGCTGAAGCTTTCTTT. Its protein is CASGYPGAEAFF.

This clonotype was counted ten times or more. V gene TRBV7-6 combines with J gene TRBJ2-3; D unclear. V lost 1 base and J lost 1, with 6 bases in between. From germline, CDR1 is SGHVS and CDR2 FNYEAQ. The CDR3 extends over 14 amino acids. CDR3 sequence: CASSLGAGTDTQYF. CDR3 nucleotide sequence: TGTGCCAGCAGCTTAGGAGCCGGCACAGATACGCAGTATTTT.

The chain joins TRBV11-2 to TRBJ2-3; 8 positions match TRBD2. CDR3 length: 14 amino acids. Germline V gene data show CDR1 as SGHAT and CDR2 as FQNNGV. The V segment lost 4 bases and the J segment 5 bases; nucleotides outside the gene matches: 5. CDR3 residues: CASSSRTSQDTQYF. CDR3 bases: TGTGCCAGCAGCTCTAGGACTAGCCAAGATACGCAGTATTTT.

This clonotype was recorded at least ten times. This chain connects TRBV7-2 to TRBJ2-7; 8 nucleotides match TRBD2. Trimming removed 5 bases from V and 3 bases from J; junction bases left unmatched: 9. CDR3 length: 15 amino acids. The germline V gene has CDR1 SGHTA and CDR2 FQGNSA. The CDR3: CASSPRGGRDYEQYF. CDR3 coding DNA: TGTGCCAGCAGCCCACGGGGGGGGCGGGACTACGAGCAGTACTTC.